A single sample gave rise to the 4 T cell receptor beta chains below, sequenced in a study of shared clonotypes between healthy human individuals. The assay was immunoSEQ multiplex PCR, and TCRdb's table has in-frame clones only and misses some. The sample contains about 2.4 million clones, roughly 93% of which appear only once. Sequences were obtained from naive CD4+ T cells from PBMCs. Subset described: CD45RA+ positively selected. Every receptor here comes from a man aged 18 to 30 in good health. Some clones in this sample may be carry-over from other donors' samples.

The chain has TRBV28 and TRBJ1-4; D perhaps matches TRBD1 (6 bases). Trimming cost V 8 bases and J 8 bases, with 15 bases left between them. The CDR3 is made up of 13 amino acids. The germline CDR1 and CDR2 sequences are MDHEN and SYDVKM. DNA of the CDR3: TGTGCCAGCTCTGTAGGGGGAGAGGAAAAACTGTTTTTT. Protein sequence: CASSVGGEEKLFF.

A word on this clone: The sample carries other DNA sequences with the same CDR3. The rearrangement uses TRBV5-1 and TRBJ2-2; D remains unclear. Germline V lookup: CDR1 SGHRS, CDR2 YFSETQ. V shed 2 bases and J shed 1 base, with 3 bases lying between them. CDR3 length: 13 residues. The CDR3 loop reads CASSLQNTGELFF. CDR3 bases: TGCGCCAGCAGCTTACAGAACACCGGGGAGCTGTTTTTT.

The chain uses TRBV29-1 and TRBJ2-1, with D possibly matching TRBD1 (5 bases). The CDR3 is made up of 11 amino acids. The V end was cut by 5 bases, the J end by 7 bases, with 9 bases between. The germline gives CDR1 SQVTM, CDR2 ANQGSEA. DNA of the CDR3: TGCAGCGTTTTCAGGGCAAATGAGCAGTTCTTC. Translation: CSVFRANEQFF.

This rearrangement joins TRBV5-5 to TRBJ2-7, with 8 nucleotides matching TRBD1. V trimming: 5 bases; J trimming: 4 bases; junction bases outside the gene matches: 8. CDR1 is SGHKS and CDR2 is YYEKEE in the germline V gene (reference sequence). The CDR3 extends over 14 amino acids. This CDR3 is CASRSPGGNYEQYF. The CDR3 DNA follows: TGTGCCAGCAGATCCCCAGGGGGCAATTACGAGCAGTACTTC. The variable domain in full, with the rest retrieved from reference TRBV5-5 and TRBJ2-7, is DAGVTQSPTHLIKTRGQQVTLRCSPISGHKSVSWYQQVLGQGPQFIFQYYEKEERGRGNFPDRFSARQFPNYSSELNVNALLLGDSALYLCASRSPGGNYEQYFGPGTRLTVT.